Sequencing of this TCR beta chain was carried out in a study of blood T cells in healthy people across ages. The wider study: In model experiments, template switching was able to capture about one barcoded beta molecule for every two T cells that were present. Study conclusions and caveats: Roughly linear declines in TCR beta diversity per million T cells occurred with age.

With a J-beta primer mix and a sample-barcoded 5' primer, a second PCR ran 7 to 11 cycles. The template-switch adaptor was a 5' adaptor with 12 random nucleotides. It tagged each cDNA molecule. TCRdb independently ran MiXCR on the 5' RACE reads; one entry per CDR3 protein. The profile shows some 900,000 distinct CDR3 sequences, around 30% of them singletons. The CDR3 covers 13 residues. V was clipped by 5 bases and J by 3 bases, with 11 bases between them. Germline CDR1 SQVTM, CDR2 ANQGSEA. Comments on this clonotype: Its antigen is still unknown.

There were at least 5.5 micrograms of total RNA extracted from every sample. This sequence originates from a woman of 80 years or more in good health. The sample consisted of blood. V gene TRBV29-1 combines with J gene TRBJ2-1, with unresolved D. DNA for the CDR3: TGCAGCGTTCTACTGAAATTCTACAATGAGCAGTTCTTC. Its translation is CSVLLKFYNEQFF.